These 22 T cell receptor beta chains originate from one sample sequenced in a study of post-analysis software for immune sequencing data. General study findings and limits: Patients had higher frequencies than controls of roughly five TRBV segments, including TRBV5-6, TRBV5-1 and TRBV20-1.

Unique molecular identifiers were carried by the TCR beta cDNA libraries. TCRdb recomputed calls from the PCR reads with MiXCR, one row per CDR3 protein. The profile shows 750,000 to 950,000 distinct CDR3 sequences, under 70% of them singletons. These receptors' targets are unknown. The source material was blood. The receptor set was obtained from a girl under 18 with multiple sclerosis.

The rearrangement links TRBV6-1 to TRBJ2-5, with 9 bases aligning to TRBD1. The DNA end is more similar to TRBJ2-7, so the J call may be wrong. CDR3 size: 13 residues. CDR1 is MNHNS, CDR2 SASEGT, per germline. CDR3 sequence: CASRQTGGGEQYF. The CDR3 DNA reads as TGTGCCAGCAGACAGACAGGGGGAGGCGAGCAGTACTTC.

The chain combines TRBV5-1 with TRBJ1-1, with no clear D. Trimming took 7 bases from V and 1 from J, leaving 14 bases between them. The CDR3 loop spans 14 amino acids. CDR1 is SGHRS and CDR2 is YFSETQ in the germline V gene. CDR3 region: CASGNFEENTEAFF. CDR3 bases: TGCGCCAGCGGCAATTTCGAGGAGAACACTGAAGCTTTCTTT. Looking up the rest from reference TRBV5-1 and TRBJ1-1 gives the full variable domain: KAGVTQTPRYLIKTRGQQVTLSCSPISGHRSVSWYQQTPGQGLQFLFEYFSETQRNKGNFPGRFSGRQFSNSRSEMNVSTLELGDSALYLCASGNFEENTEAFFGQGTRLTVV.

The chain links TRBV20-1 to TRBJ1-2, with D tentatively TRBD1 (5 bases). V was trimmed by 0 bases and J by 5 bases, leaving 13 bases between them. The length of the CDR3 is 14 residues. Germline CDR1 is DFQATT and CDR2 is SNEGSKA (reference sequence). CDR3 sequence reads: CSARDSQGGYGYTF. Here the CDR3 DNA reads TGCAGTGCTAGAGATTCCCAGGGAGGGTATGGCTACACCTTC.

This clonotype was observed a single time. The chain joins TRBV20-1 to TRBJ2-4; no clear D gene. The CDR3 totals 14 residues. In germline, CDR1 is DFQATT, CDR2 SNEGSKA (reference sequence). Trimming removed 6 bases at V and 0 bases at J, with 12 bases between. The CDR3 nucleotides are TGCAGTGCAAGGTCTCCGCTAGCCAAAAACATTCAGTACTTC. Translation: CSARSPLAKNIQYF.

As regards this clonotype: Compared with germline, one end of the junction differs, possibly owing to a read error. The chain carries TRBV4-2 and TRBJ2-4; TRBD1 matches at 7 bases. The J call may not be correct, given that the DNA end is closer to TRBJ2-7. Germline V CDR1 and CDR2: LGHNA, YNFKEQ. This CDR3 is built from 16 residues. In nucleotides, the CDR3 is TGTACCAGCAGCCAAGTTTGGACAGGAAGATCCTACGAGCAGTACTTC. This translates into CTSSQVWTGRSYEQYF.

This clonotype was counted once. Compared with germline, one end of the junction differs, possibly owing to a read error. The CDR3 DNA is TGCGCCAGCAGCTTGGGTCTGCGTAGCACAGGTACGCAGTATTTT. Translated, it gives CASSLGLRSTGTQYF. This sequence joins TRBV5-1 and TRBJ2-3; possible D gene TRBD1, 5 bases. The CDR3 runs 15 residues. From germline, CDR1 is SGHRS and CDR2 YFSETQ.

This chain joins TRBV7-9 and TRBJ1-2; no reliable D call. Germline V gene sequence: CDR1 SEHNR, CDR2 FQNEAQ (reference sequence). The CDR3 contains 19 residues. V lost 3 bases to trimming and J lost 3 bases, with 26 bases between them. The CDR3 DNA reads as TGTGCCAGCAGCTTTCAAGCGCGTACCCAGTGCAGAGATTACTATGGCTACACCTTC. Translating gives CASSFQARTQCRDYYGYTF.

The chain recombines TRBV28 with TRBJ2-3; TRBD2 agrees at 10 bases. The V gene end was trimmed by 4 bases and the J gene end by 5 bases; junction bases not matched to a gene: 9. Looked up from germline, CDR1 is MDHEN and CDR2 is SYDVKM. This CDR3 contains 16 residues. The chain's CDR3 is CASSSPSGGAGDTQYF. The CDR3 bases are TGTGCCAGCAGTTCCCCCAGCGGGGGGGCGGGAGATACGCAGTATTTT.

The V and J genes are TRBV5-1 and TRBJ2-3; D is unclear. V was cut by 3 bases and J by 3 bases, with 11 bases left in between. The CDR3 is 14 amino acids. In germline, CDR1 is SGHRS, CDR2 YFSETQ. The DNA of the CDR3 is TGCGCCAGCAGCTCCCCGCTTTGGACAGATACGCAGTATTTT. This codes for CASSSPLWTDTQYF.

This clonotype occurred a few times. This chain joins TRBV12-3 or TRBV12-4 and TRBJ2-3; perhaps TRBD1 as D (5 bases). CDR3 length: 14 residues. V lost 8 bases and J 4 bases, leaving 16 bases between the germline ends. The DNA of the CDR3 is TGTGCCAGCGCCCCGCGCAGGGTCCCAGATACGCAGTATTTT. Amino acid sequence: CASAPRRVPDTQYF.

The chain employs TRBV21-1 and TRBJ2-5; the DNA was not used to check the table's D call, TRBD1. TRBJ2-7 explains the end of the DNA better; the J call may be wrong. TRBV21-1 is flagged as a pseudogene. There are 13 residues in the CDR3. CDR3 in amino acids: CASSKGEGDEQYF. CDR3 DNA sequence: TGTGCCAGCAGCAAAGGAGAGGGGGACGAGCAGTACTTC.

This rearrangement joins TRBV6-1 to TRBJ1-5, with D hard to call. Germline V lookup: CDR1 MNHNS, CDR2 SASEGT. V was clipped by 5 bases and J by 4 bases, with 21 bases between them. CDR3 length equals 17 residues. CDR3 DNA: TGTGCCAGCAGTCGACGTGGCAGCGCGTTTTTAAATCAGCCCCAGCATTTT. Translation gives CASSRRGSAFLNQPQHF.

About this clonotype: One end of the junction does not line up with germline, which may come from a read error. The J gene is TRBJ2-5, the V gene TRBV6-6; TRBD1 matches 7 bases. CDR1 and CDR2 from the germline V gene are MNHNY and SVGAGI (reference sequence). This CDR3 region has 13 residues. DNA of the CDR3: TGTGCCAGCGGAGACAGGGTACAAGGGACCCAGTACTTC. It translates to CASGDRVQGTQYF.

The chain couples TRBV10-1 to TRBJ2-5; 10 bases match TRBD2. Matching the DNA end better, TRBJ2-7 makes the J call doubtful. The CDR3 runs 15 residues. Germline V gene data show CDR1 as WNHNN and CDR2 as SYGVQD (reference sequence). The CDR3 region has the DNA TGCGCCAGCAGCCCTAGCGGGAGAGAAATCTACGAGCAGTACTTC. Its translation: CASSPSGREIYEQYF.

The CDR3 DNA follows: TGTGCCAGCAGCTTAGAGGGACTAGCGGGAGAGGAGACCCAGTACTTC. Its translation is CASSLEGLAGEETQYF. The chain carries TRBV7-9 and TRBJ2-7, with 14 positions matching TRBD2. The last part of the DNA fits TRBJ2-5 better; the J call may be wrong. This CDR3 is built from 16 residues. Germline V gene lookup returns CDR1 SEHNR and CDR2 FQNEAQ (reference sequence).

The rearrangement joins TRBV20-1 to TRBJ2-5; D possibly corresponds to TRBD2 (5 bases). This CDR3 is built from 17 residues. Germline CDR1 and CDR2: DFQATT and SNEGSKA (reference sequence). V was pared by 1 base and J by 2 bases, with 20 bases between. The CDR3 is CSARGWKAATFQETQYF. For the CDR3, the DNA is TGCAGTGCTAGAGGGTGGAAAGCGGCGACCTTTCAAGAGACCCAGTACTTC.

The chain carries TRBV12-3 or TRBV12-4 and TRBJ1-5; TRBD1 is a possible D gene (5 bases). The length of the CDR3 is 17 residues. The V end lost 1 base, the J end lost 4 bases, and 17 bases lay between the germline ends. Here the CDR3 DNA reads TGTGCCAGCAGTTTAGAAGTGTCGGGGGATGGGAATCAGCCCCAGCATTTT. Protein sequence: CASSLEVSGDGNQPQHF.

The chain's CDR3 is CASSLASSLGANVLTF. Written as DNA, the CDR3 is TGTGCCAGCAGCTTAGCCTCTTCCCTCGGGGCCAACGTCCTGACTTTC. V and J are TRBV7-9 and TRBJ2-6; D call uncertain. Trimming stripped 0 bases from V and 4 bases from J, with 10 bases between. The CDR3 is made up of 16 amino acids. CDR1 is SEHNR and CDR2 is FQNEAQ in the germline V gene (reference sequence). The variable domain in full, completed from reference TRBV7-9 and TRBJ2-6, reads DTGVSQNPRHKITKRGQNVTFRCDPISEHNRLYWYRQTLGQGPEFLTYFQNEAQLEKSRLLSDRFSAERPKGSFSTLEIQRTEQGDSAMYLCASSLASSLGANVLTFGAGSRLTVL.

The chain is built from TRBV5-1 and TRBJ2-1, with 11 bases fitting TRBD1. V dropped 0 bases and J dropped 2; count of bases not matched to a gene: 7. CDR1 SGHRS and CDR2 YFSETQ come from the germline V gene. The CDR3 has 18 amino acids. CDR3 coding DNA: TGCGCCAGCAGCTTGGTATCCGCGGGACAGGGGGCCTACAATGAGCAGTTCTTC. This gives the protein CASSLVSAGQGAYNEQFF.

The sample holds a few counts of this clonotype. V gene TRBV20-1 combines with J gene TRBJ2-1; D perhaps matches TRBD1 (5 bases). The V gene's germline CDR1 is DFQATT and CDR2 SNEGSKA (reference sequence). The CDR3 sequence is 12 residues long. Deletions cut 5 bases from V and 5 bases from J, with 10 bases between. The CDR3 coding sequence is TGCAGTGCTTGGGGCAGTAACAATGAGCAGTTCTTC. It is translated as CSAWGSNNEQFF.

V and J are TRBV19 and TRBJ2-5; 8 nucleotides agree with TRBD1. Per germline, CDR1 LNHDA and CDR2 SQIVND (reference sequence). V lost 3 bases and J lost 4; bases outside the gene matches: 4. CDR3 length equals 14 residues. CDR3 residues: CASSIDRGRETQYF. CDR3 nucleotide sequence: TGTGCCAGTAGTATCGACAGGGGAAGAGAGACCCAGTACTTC.

This clonotype was seen more than once but under ten times. The chain joins TRBV19 to TRBJ1-5; D remains ambiguous. The CDR3 has 14 residues. Germline V CDR1 and CDR2: LNHDA, SQIVND (reference sequence). V dropped 3 bases and J dropped 2 bases, with 8 bases sitting between them. The CDR3 loop is CASSILEGNQPQHF. Written as DNA, the CDR3 is TGTGCCAGTAGTATTTTGGAGGGCAATCAGCCCCAGCATTTT.